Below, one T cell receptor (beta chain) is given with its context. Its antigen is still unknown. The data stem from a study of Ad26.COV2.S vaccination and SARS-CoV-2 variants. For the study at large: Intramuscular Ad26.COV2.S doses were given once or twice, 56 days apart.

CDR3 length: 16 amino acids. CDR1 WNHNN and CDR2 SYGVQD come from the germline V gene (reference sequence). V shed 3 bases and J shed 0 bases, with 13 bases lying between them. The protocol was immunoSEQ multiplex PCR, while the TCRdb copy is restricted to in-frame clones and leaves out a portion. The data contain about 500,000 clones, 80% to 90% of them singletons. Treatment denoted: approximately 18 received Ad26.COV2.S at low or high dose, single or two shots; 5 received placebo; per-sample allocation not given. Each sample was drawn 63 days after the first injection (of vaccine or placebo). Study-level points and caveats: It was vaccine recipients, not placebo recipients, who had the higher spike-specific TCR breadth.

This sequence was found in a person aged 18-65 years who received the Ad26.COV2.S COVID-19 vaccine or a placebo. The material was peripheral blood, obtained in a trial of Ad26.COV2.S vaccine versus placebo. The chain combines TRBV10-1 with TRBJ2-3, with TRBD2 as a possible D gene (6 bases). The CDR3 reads CASSDLASASTDTQYF. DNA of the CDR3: TGCGCCAGCAGTGATTTGGCTAGCGCTAGCACAGATACGCAGTATTTT.